Here is one T cell receptor beta chain with its context. This sample is part of a study of blood T cells in healthy people across ages. V was clipped by 4 bases and J by 7 bases, with 22 bases between them. Germline V gene lookup returns CDR1 SGHDN and CDR2 FVKESK. The CDR3 consists of 16 residues. Next came a second PCR, run for roughly 6 to 11 cycles, which used a sample-barcoded 5' primer along with a J-beta primer mix. TCRdb fed the 5' RACE reads into MiXCR, producing one record per CDR3 protein. The table includes over 300,000 distinct CDR3 sequences, 45% to 60% detected once. The TCR comes from a man aged 60-69 years in good health. The chain carries TRBV14 and TRBJ1-2; D remains ambiguous. The material sequenced was blood. CDR3 amino acids: CASSPDRGRWIGGYTF. The CDR3 DNA follows: TGTGCCAGCAGCCCGGACCGAGGGAGGTGGATTGGTGGCTACACCTTC.